These 26 T cell receptor beta chains share one sample of origin, sequenced in a study of blood T cell repertoires in COVID-19. TCRdb keeps only in-frame clones here, not all; method: immunoSEQ multiplex PCR. The sample lists 200,000 to 250,000 clones; around 84% were seen once. Specimen: peripheral blood. The source is a woman aged 80 or older with active or convalescent COVID-19.

This clone was observed a handful of times. The chain links TRBV5-5 to TRBJ2-1, with 8 bases matching TRBD1. In germline, CDR1 is SGHKS, CDR2 YYEKEE (reference sequence). Trimming took 0 bases from V and 4 from J; bases not matched to a gene: 3. The CDR3 sequence is 15 residues long. The CDR3 nucleotides read TGTGCCAGCAGCTTGGCAGGGGGCGGGTACAATGAGCAGTTCTTC. Amino acids: CASSLAGGGYNEQFF.

The chain links TRBV24-1 to TRBJ2-2; 14 bases match TRBD2. Germline CDR1 is KGHDR and CDR2 is SFDVKD. CDR3 length equals 16 residues. Germline trimming cut 6 bases from V and 7 bases from J; bases unmatched to any gene: 6. CDR3 DNA sequence: TGTGCCACCAGTTCGGGACTAGCGGGAGCGTACGGGGAGCTGTTTTTT. Translation gives CATSSGLAGAYGELFF.

The rearrangement links TRBV4-3 to TRBJ1-6; TRBD1 matches at 9 bases. This CDR3 contains 18 residues. J gave up 8 bases and V 0 bases, and 11 bases lay outside the gene matches. Germline CDR1 reads LGHNA; CDR2 reads YSLEER. The CDR3 is CASSQDGTGGAQYSPLHF. CDR3 nucleotides: TGCGCCAGCAGCCAAGACGGTACAGGGGGCGCTCAATATTCACCCCTCCACTTT.

This clone appeared a few times. CDR3 protein: CASSLESVNEQYF. The CDR3 DNA reads as TGCGCCAGCAGCTTGGAGTCGGTCAACGAGCAGTACTTC. The V and J genes are TRBV5-1 and TRBJ2-7; D unresolved. The V gene's germline CDR1 is SGHRS and CDR2 YFSETQ. This CDR3 has 13 amino acids. Trimming took off 0 bases at V and 5 bases at J, with 9 bases between the two ends.

V usage is TRBV13 and J usage is TRBJ1-2, with D hard to call. CDR1 PRHDT and CDR2 FYEKMQ come from the germline V gene (reference sequence). V was pared by 4 bases and J by 8 bases, with 14 bases between. This CDR3 region has 13 residues. The CDR3 sequence is CASSSRTGWGYTF. In DNA, the CDR3 is TGTGCCAGCAGCTCCCGGACGGGGTGGGGCTACACCTTC.

The genes are TRBV6-4 and TRBJ2-2, with 10 bases matching TRBD1. V shed 6 bases and J 5 bases; nucleotides not matched to a gene: 3. The germline CDR1 and CDR2 sequences are MRHNA and SNTAGT. The CDR3 loop spans 14 amino acids. The CDR3: CASSRTGGTGELFF. The CDR3 DNA reads as TGTGCCAGCAGCCGGACAGGGGGAACCGGGGAGCTGTTTTTT.

This clone was recorded many times. V and J are TRBV6-1 and TRBJ1-5; 8 bases are a match to TRBD1. Germline trimming cut 3 bases from V and 6 bases from J; bases unmatched to any gene: 7. Germline CDR1 MNHNS, CDR2 SASEGT. The CDR3 is made up of 15 amino acids. CDR3 nucleotide sequence: TGTGCCAGCAGTGAGCGGAACAGGGGGATTCAGCCCCAGCATTTT. Translating gives CASSERNRGIQPQHF.

J is TRBJ2-5 and V is TRBV12-3 or TRBV12-4, with TRBD1 as a possible D gene (6 bases). V was cut by 5 bases and J by 7 bases, with 14 bases left in between. The CDR3 covers 13 residues. CDR3 sequence (DNA): TGTGCCAGCAGTCGACAGGTCCTAGGGACCCAGTACTTC. Translating it yields CASSRQVLGTQYF.

This chain joins TRBV5-1 and TRBJ2-1; TRBD2 matches at 7 bases. The CDR3 contains 12 residues. V shed 6 bases and J 9 bases; nucleotides not matched to a gene: 6. The germline V gene encodes CDR1 SGHRS and CDR2 YFSETQ. This CDR3 reads CASTRGGGEQFF. CDR3 nucleotide sequence: TGCGCCAGCACCCGTGGGGGGGGTGAGCAGTTCTTC.

The chain combines TRBV7-9 with TRBJ2-1; 10 nucleotides agree with TRBD2. The J segment lost 8 bases and the V segment lost 2 bases, leaving 3 bases of the junction unmatched. Germline CDR1 is SEHNR and CDR2 is FQNEAQ (reference sequence). The CDR3 covers 14 residues. The CDR3 loop reads CASSLLAGVDEQFF. The CDR3 nucleotides are TGTGCCAGCAGCTTACTAGCGGGAGTGGATGAGCAGTTCTTC. The variable domain in full, completed from reference TRBV7-9 and TRBJ2-1, reads DTGVSQNPRHKITKRGQNVTFRCDPISEHNRLYWYRQTLGQGPEFLTYFQNEAQLEKSRLLSDRFSAERPKGSFSTLEIQRTEQGDSAMYLCASSLLAGVDEQFFGPGTRLTVL.

This sequence joins TRBV2 and TRBJ2-1, with 10 bases aligning to TRBD2. The germline CDR1 and CDR2 sequences are SNHLY and FYNNEI. This CDR3 contains 19 residues. Germline trimming cut 3 bases from V and 5 bases from J; bases unmatched to any gene: 16. The CDR3 coding sequence is TGTGCCAGCAGTGAGTCGGCTAGCGGGAGTCGGCCCGAGGACAATGAGCAGTTCTTC. Translating gives CASSESASGSRPEDNEQFF. Drawing the rest from reference TRBV2 and TRBJ2-1, the complete variable domain is EPEVTQTPSHQVTQMGQEVILRCVPISNHLYFYWYRQILGQKVEFLVSFYNNEISEKSEIFDDQFSVERPDGSNFTLKIRSTKLEDSAMYFCASSESASGSRPEDNEQFFGPGTRLTVL.

The chain uses TRBV3-1 (or the pseudogene TRBV3-2) and TRBJ2-7, with D perhaps matching TRBD2 (7 bases). This CDR3 region has 14 residues. Trimming stripped 4 bases from V and 3 bases from J, with 13 bases between. Germline-derived CDR1 and CDR2 are LGHDT and YNNKEL (reference sequence). The CDR3 DNA reads as TGTGCCAGCAGCCTCGGGGGGCTCGGCTACGAGCAGTACTTC. Protein product: CASSLGGLGYEQYF.

The J gene is TRBJ2-7, the V gene TRBV5-1; D call uncertain. The V end lost 4 bases, the J end lost 3 bases, and 8 bases lay between the germline ends. The germline V gene has CDR1 SGHRS and CDR2 YFSETQ. The CDR3 totals 12 residues. The CDR3 DNA is TGCGCCAGCAGCGATGACTTCTACGAGCAGTACTTC. It codes for CASSDDFYEQYF.

This clone was counted between two and nine times. For the CDR3, the DNA is TGTGCCAGCAGCTTAGTTCTGAGTCGGGGGAACTACGAGCAGTACTTC. Translating it yields CASSLVLSRGNYEQYF. The chain is built from TRBV7-8 and TRBJ2-7; D perhaps matches TRBD2 (6 bases). This CDR3 has 16 amino acids. V was trimmed by 1 base and J by 3 bases, leaving 16 bases between them. Germline CDR1 is SGHVS and CDR2 is FQNEAQ.

The gene calls are TRBV7-9 and TRBJ2-3; TRBD2 agrees at 10 bases. The CDR3 is 18 residues long. The junction had 7 bases not matched to a gene; V was cut back by 1 base and J by 0 bases. From germline, CDR1 is SEHNR and CDR2 FQNEAQ (reference sequence). CDR3 amino acids: CASSLGAGGLASTDTQYF. The CDR3 DNA reads TGTGCCAGCAGCTTAGGAGCGGGAGGGCTTGCTAGCACAGATACGCAGTATTTT.

The rearrangement links TRBV5-6 to TRBJ2-7; unclear D gene. Trimming cost V 0 bases and J 0 bases, with 7 bases left between them. Germline loops: CDR1 SGHDT, CDR2 YYEEEE. The CDR3 is 14 residues long. Here the CDR3 reads CASSLGHHSYEQYF. The CDR3 DNA follows: TGTGCCAGCAGCTTGGGACACCACTCCTACGAGCAGTACTTC.

This clone was seen once. The CDR3 DNA reads TGCGCCAGCAGCACGGGACATCCGAGCTCCTACGAGCAGTACTTC. As protein: CASSTGHPSSYEQYF. V usage is TRBV5-1 and J usage is TRBJ2-7; D is possibly TRBD1 (6 bases). Looked up from germline, CDR1 is SGHRS and CDR2 is YFSETQ. The CDR3 totals 15 residues. Trimming shortened V by 4 bases and J by 0 bases, and 14 bases separated the two germline ends. The full variable domain, with the rest looked up from reference TRBV5-1 and TRBJ2-7, is KAGVTQTPRYLIKTRGQQVTLSCSPISGHRSVSWYQQTPGQGLQFLFEYFSETQRNKGNFPGRFSGRQFSNSRSEMNVSTLELGDSALYLCASSTGHPSSYEQYFGPGTRLTVT.

The chain recombines TRBV5-4 with TRBJ2-5; no firm D call. Trimming pared 0 bases from V and 5 bases from J, leaving 11 bases between. Germline loops: CDR1 SGHNT, CDR2 YYREEE (reference sequence). The CDR3 is 14 amino acids. The DNA for the CDR3 is TGTGCCAGCAGCTTGGCCGCGTTTGCCGAGACCCAGTACTTC. Its translation is CASSLAAFAETQYF.

The CDR3 coding sequence is TGTGCCAGCAGCCAAGAAGTTTCCTCGGGGAGCGGGATGGGACATGAGCAGTTCTTC. Amino acids: CASSQEVSSGSGMGHEQFF. This chain uses TRBV3-1 (or the pseudogene TRBV3-2) with TRBJ2-1, with 7 bases identical to TRBD2. Germline values: CDR1 LGHDT, CDR2 YNNKEL (reference sequence). Unmatched junction bases numbered 19, after V lost 0 bases and J lost 8 bases. This CDR3 region has 19 residues.

J is TRBJ2-1 and V is TRBV5-1; D may be TRBD2 (6 bases). The ends were cut back, 3 bases at V and 6 bases at J, with 10 bases in the middle. This CDR3 has 13 residues. Germline V gene lookup returns CDR1 SGHRS and CDR2 YFSETQ. The CDR3 protein is CASSYLASNEQFF. CDR3 coding DNA: TGCGCCAGCAGCTACCTAGCGAGCAATGAGCAGTTCTTC.

The genes are TRBV7-3 and TRBJ2-5; TRBD1 aligns across 8 bases. CDR1 and CDR2 (germline): SGHTA, FQGTGA. This CDR3 is 14 amino acids long. V gave up 4 bases and J gave up 4 bases; unmatched junction bases: 5. The CDR3 reads CASSSTGDRETQYF. The CDR3 DNA sequence: TGTGCCAGCAGCTCGACAGGGGATCGAGAGACCCAGTACTTC.

The CDR3 nucleotides are TGTGCCAGCAGGACTAGCGGGAGGTACGAGCAGTACTTC. Its translation is CASRTSGRYEQYF. The chain links TRBV6-5 to TRBJ2-7; 13 nucleotides match TRBD2. With V trimmed by 6 bases and J by 4 bases, 0 bases remained unmatched. The CDR3 has 13 residues. Germline lookup yields CDR1 MNHEY and CDR2 SVGAGI.

CDR3 sequence (DNA): TGTGCCACCAGCGCCCGGGGACTGAGCACAGATACGCAGTATTTT. This gives the protein CATSARGLSTDTQYF. The genes are TRBV15 and TRBJ2-3; maybe TRBD2 (6 bases). This CDR3 spans 15 amino acids. V lost 5 bases to trimming and J lost 0 bases, with 12 bases between them. Germline CDR1 LNHNV, CDR2 YYDKDF (reference sequence).

The J gene is TRBJ1-5, the V gene TRBV28; 8 bases agree with TRBD1. V lost 5 bases, J lost 6 bases, and 9 bases stayed unmatched. The length of the CDR3 is 15 residues. Germline-derived CDR1 and CDR2 are MDHEN and SYDVKM. CDR3 in DNA: TGTGCCAGCAGTCCCACGGACAGGGTGAGTCAGCCCCAGCATTTT. Translated: CASSPTDRVSQPQHF.

V and J are TRBV29-1 and TRBJ2-3; 12 bases agree with TRBD2. CDR1 is SQVTM, CDR2 ANQGSEA, per germline. The J segment lost 3 bases and the V segment lost 4 bases, leaving 5 bases of the junction unmatched. The CDR3 totals 15 residues. The CDR3 DNA sequence: TGCAGCGTTGTACTAGCGGGAGGATCGACAGATACGCAGTATTTT. Translated, it gives CSVVLAGGSTDTQYF.

This rearrangement joins TRBV27 to TRBJ1-2; D is possibly TRBD1 (5 bases). The germline V and J ends were trimmed by 4 bases and 7 bases, with 13 bases remaining between them. CDR3 length: 13 amino acids. Germline CDR1 reads MNHEY; CDR2 reads SMNVEV (reference sequence). In DNA form, the CDR3 reads TGTGCCAGCAGTTCTCTTATGACAGTTGGCTACACCTTC. Translation gives CASSSLMTVGYTF.